This T cell receptor beta chain was observed in a study of cytomegalovirus exposure and HLA in healthy donors. Whole-study findings and limits: V segments that were indistinguishable, TRBV6-2 and TRBV6-3 among them, were omitted from analysis.

Each donor was healthy, and each was a bone marrow donor. Amplification used 60 Vbeta primers and 13 Jbeta primers. Here immunoSEQ multiplex PCR was the method, and the copy in TCRdb shows in-frame clones only, minus some. The data show about 250,000 clones, with 85% to 95% seen just once and about 1.5% held by the top ten. This CDR3 comprises 14 residues. The germline V and J ends were trimmed by 1 base and 6 bases, with 10 bases remaining between them. CDR1 and CDR2 (germline): SEHNR, FQNEAQ (reference sequence). In the case of this clone: Its antigen remains unknown.

This sequence joins TRBV7-9 and TRBJ2-1; D might be TRBD2 (5 bases). This sequence was found in a girl aged 2-9 years in good health and CMV-seronegative. What was sequenced was PBMCs. The CDR3 loop reads CASSLVGTSNEQFF. For the CDR3, the DNA is TGTGCCAGCAGCTTAGTGGGCACTAGCAATGAGCAGTTCTTC.